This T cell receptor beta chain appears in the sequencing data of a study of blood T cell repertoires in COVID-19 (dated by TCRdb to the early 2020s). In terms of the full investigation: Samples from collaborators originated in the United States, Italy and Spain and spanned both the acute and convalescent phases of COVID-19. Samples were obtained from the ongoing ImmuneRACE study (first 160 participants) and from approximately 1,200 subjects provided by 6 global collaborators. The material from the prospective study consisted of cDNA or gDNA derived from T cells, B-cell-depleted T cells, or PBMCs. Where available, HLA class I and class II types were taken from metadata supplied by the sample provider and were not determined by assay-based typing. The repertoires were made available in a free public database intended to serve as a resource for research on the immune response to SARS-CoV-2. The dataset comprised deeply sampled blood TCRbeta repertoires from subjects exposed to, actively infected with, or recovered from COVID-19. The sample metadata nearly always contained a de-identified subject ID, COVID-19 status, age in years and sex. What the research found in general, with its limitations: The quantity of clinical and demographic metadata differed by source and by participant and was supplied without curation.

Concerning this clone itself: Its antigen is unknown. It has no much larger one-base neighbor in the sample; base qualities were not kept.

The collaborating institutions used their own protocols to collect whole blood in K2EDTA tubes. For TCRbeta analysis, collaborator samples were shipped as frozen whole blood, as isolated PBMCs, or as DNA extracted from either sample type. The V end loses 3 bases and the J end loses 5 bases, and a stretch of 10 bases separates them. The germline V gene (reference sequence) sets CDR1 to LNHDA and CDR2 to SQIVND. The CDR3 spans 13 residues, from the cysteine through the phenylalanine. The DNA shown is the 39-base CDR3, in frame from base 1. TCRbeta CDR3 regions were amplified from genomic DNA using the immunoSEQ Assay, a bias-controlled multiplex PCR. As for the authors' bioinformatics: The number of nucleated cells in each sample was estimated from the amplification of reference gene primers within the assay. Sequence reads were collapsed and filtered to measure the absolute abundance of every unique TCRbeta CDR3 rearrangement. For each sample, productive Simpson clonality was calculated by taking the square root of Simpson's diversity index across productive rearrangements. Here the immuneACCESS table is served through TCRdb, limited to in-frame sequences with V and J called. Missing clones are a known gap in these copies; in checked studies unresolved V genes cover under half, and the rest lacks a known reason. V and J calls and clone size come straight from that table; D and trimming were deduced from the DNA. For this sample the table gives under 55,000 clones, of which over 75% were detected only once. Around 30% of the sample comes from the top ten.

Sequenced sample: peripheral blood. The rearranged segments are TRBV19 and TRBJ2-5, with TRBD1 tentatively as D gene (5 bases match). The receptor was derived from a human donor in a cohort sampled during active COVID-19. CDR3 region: CASSIRQRETQYF. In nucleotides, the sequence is TGTGCCAGTAGTATTCGACAGAGGGAGACCCAGTACTTC.